The 5 T cell receptor beta chains presented below share a single source sample, sequenced in a study of metastatic and nonmetastatic thyroid tumors. TCRdb reprocessed the PCR reads using MiXCR. This sample yields 30,000 to 45,000 clones, of which under 25% are seen a single time; 15% to 19% belongs to the top ten. Patients had received no treatment of any kind before thyroid surgery. Sequenced material: blood. These receptors originate from a female donor with papillary thyroid cancer or a benign thyroid nodule (not recorded which). Some clones in this sample may be carry-over from other donors' samples.

This clone has ten or more counts. V usage is TRBV29-1 and J usage is TRBJ2-5; D possibly corresponds to TRBD1 (6 bases). Trimming removed 4 bases from V and 2 bases from J, with 8 bases in between. CDR1 SQVTM and CDR2 ANQGSEA come from the germline V gene. This CDR3 spans 12 amino acids. CDR3: CSVATGQETQYF. The CDR3 region has the DNA TGCAGCGTTGCGACAGGACAAGAGACCCAGTACTTC.

This sequence joins TRBV11-1 and TRBJ2-3; D call uncertain. Per the germline V gene, CDR1 is SGHAT and CDR2 is FQDESV (reference sequence). The CDR3 runs 14 residues. The V end lost 1 base, the J end lost 2 bases, and 7 bases lay between the germline ends. CDR3 residues: CASSLGAPTDTQYF. CDR3 DNA sequence: TGTGCCAGCAGCTTAGGAGCGCCCACAGATACGCAGTATTTT.

Regarding this clone: Given a much more abundant clone one base away, this may be a read error. The genes are TRBV30 and TRBJ2-7, with TRBD1 as a possible D gene (6 bases). CDR1 GTSNPN and CDR2 SVGIG come from the germline V gene (reference sequence). The CDR3 runs to 16 residues. The CDR3 DNA reads as TGTGCCTGGAGTGTAGGCCCGCAGGGGTATGGTTACGAGCAGTGCTTC. It specifies CAWSVGPQGYGYEQCF.

The chain carries TRBV12-3 or TRBV12-4 and TRBJ2-7, with unresolved D. V lost 3 bases and J 3 bases, leaving 6 bases between the germline ends. The CDR3 has 12 residues. CDR3: CASSFGSYEQYF. CDR3 in DNA: TGTGCCAGCAGTTTCGGTAGCTACGAGCAGTACTTC.

This clone has more than one count but fewer than ten. J is TRBJ1-2 and V is TRBV19; D unresolved. CDR1 is LNHDA and CDR2 is SQIVND in the germline V gene (reference sequence). Trimming pared 10 bases from V and 4 bases from J, leaving 13 bases between. The CDR3 is made up of 12 amino acids. DNA for the CDR3: TGTGCCACGTGGGAGGCCCCCTATGGCTACACCTTC. This codes for CATWEAPYGYTF.